The 5 T cell receptor beta chains listed next were all sequenced from one sample in a study of T cells expressing NK-cell markers (dated by TCRdb to the early 2020s). Receptors were amplified or captured by 5' RACE. The run used an Illumina HiSeq 2000. After the reads were reprocessed by TCRdb, one entry was made per CDR3 protein sequence, with no DNA. The table for this sample lists about 370,000 distinct CDR3 sequences. The ten largest clones add up to about 11% of the sample. The sequencing input was blood T cells: a sorted CD56 or NKG2C T cell subset, CD4+ or CD8+ T cells, or bulk PBMC T cells (not recorded which). Receptors originate from a woman between 50 and 59 years old in good health. Donor details come from another sample of the same person, matched by shared clones.

The rearrangement uses TRBV6-4 and TRBJ1-2; the D gene TCRdb calls, TRBD1, cannot be checked with no DNA. Germline loops: CDR1 MRHNA, CDR2 SNTAGT. There are 14 residues in the CDR3. This CDR3 reads CASSEGPTNYGYTF.

The chain employs TRBV20-1 and TRBJ2-7. From germline, CDR1 is DFQATT and CDR2 SNEGSKA (reference sequence). The CDR3 consists of 14 residues. The CDR3 sequence: CSARGGFPSYEQYF.

The V and J genes are TRBV4-1 and TRBJ1-2. This CDR3 has 15 residues. Germline V CDR1 and CDR2: MGHRA, YSYEKL. The CDR3 loop is CASSQVTTSGYGYTF.

This chain's CDR3 is CSALLPSTDTQYF. This sequence joins TRBV29-1 and TRBJ2-3; the TCRdb call, TRBD2, lacks DNA for checking. Germline V gives CDR1 SQVTM, CDR2 ANQGSEA. The CDR3 sequence is 13 residues long.

This chain connects TRBV6-2 or TRBV6-3 to TRBJ2-3; the D call from TCRdb, TRBD1, cannot be confirmed without DNA. This CDR3 has 17 amino acids. CDR1 MNHEY and CDR2 SVGEGT come from the germline V gene. The CDR3 sequence is CASSKTIRDRGTDTQYF.